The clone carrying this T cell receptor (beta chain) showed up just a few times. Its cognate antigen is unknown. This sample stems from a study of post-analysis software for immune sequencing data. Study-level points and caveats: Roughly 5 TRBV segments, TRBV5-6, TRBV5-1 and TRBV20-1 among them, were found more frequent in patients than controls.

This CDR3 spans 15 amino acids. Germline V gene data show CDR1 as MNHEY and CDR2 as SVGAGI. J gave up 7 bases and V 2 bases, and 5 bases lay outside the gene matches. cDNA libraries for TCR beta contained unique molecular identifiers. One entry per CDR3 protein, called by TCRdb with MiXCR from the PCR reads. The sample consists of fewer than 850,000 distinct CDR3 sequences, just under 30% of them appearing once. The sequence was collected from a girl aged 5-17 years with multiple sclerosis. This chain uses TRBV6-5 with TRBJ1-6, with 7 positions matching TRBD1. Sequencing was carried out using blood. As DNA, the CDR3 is TGTGCCAGCAGTTACACAGGGGATAGGAATTCACCCCTCCACTTT. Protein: CASSYTGDRNSPLHF.